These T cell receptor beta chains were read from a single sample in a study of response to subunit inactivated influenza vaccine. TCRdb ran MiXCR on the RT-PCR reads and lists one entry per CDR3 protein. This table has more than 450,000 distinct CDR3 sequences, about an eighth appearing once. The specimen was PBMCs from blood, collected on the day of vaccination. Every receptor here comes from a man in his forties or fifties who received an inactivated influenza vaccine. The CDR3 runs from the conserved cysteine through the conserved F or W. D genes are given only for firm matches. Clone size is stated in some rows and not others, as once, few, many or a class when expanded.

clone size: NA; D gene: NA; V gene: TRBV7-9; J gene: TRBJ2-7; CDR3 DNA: TGTGCCAGCAGCCCCTGGGACATCTACGAGCAGTACTTC; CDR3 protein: CASSPWDIYEQYF
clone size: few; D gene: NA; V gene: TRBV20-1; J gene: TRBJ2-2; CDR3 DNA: TGCAGTGCTAGATCTAGGGGTGCGAACACCGGGGAGCTGTTTTTT; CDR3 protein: CSARSRGANTGELFF
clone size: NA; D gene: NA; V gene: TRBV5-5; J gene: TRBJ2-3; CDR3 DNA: TGTGCCAGCAGCAATAGGTGGACAGATACGCAGTATTTT; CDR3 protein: CASSNRWTDTQYF
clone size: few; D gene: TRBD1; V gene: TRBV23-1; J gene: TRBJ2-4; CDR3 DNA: TGCGCCAGCAGTCACACCCGGGACAGCGGCAAAAACATTCAGTACTTC; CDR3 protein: CASSHTRDSGKNIQYF
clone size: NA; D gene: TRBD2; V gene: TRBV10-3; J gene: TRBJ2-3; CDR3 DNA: TGTGCCATCAGGGGTAGGCGGGAGGGGCAGAGCGCCCAAGATACGCAGTATTTT; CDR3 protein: CAIRGRREGQSAQDTQYF
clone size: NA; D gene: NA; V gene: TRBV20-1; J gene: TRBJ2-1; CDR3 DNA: TGCAGTGCCCGAGGGGGTAGCGGCCTCTACAATGAGCAGTTCTTC; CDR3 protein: CSARGGSGLYNEQFF
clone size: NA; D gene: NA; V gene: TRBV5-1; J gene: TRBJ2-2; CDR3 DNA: TGCGCCAGCAGCAAAGGCGACGGGGCATACACCGGGGAGCTGTTTTTT; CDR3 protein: CASSKGDGAYTGELFF
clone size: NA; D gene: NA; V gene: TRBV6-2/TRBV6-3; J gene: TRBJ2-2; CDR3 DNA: TGTGCCAGCCAGCCTTACGCGAACACCGGGGAGCTGTTTTTT; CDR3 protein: CASQPYANTGELFF
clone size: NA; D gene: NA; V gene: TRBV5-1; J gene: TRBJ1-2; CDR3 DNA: TGCGCCAGCAGCACCGATCCACAGGGTGACTATGGCTACACCTTC; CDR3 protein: CASSTDPQGDYGYTF
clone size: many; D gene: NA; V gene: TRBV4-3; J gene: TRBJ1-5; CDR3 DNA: TGCGCCAGCAGCCAAGAGTTGGACGTCAATCAGCCCCAGCATTTT; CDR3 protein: CASSQELDVNQPQHF
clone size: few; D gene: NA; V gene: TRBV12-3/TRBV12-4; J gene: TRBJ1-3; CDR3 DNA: TGTGCCAGCGGGAGAACTGGAAACACCATATATTTT; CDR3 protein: CASGRTGNTIYF
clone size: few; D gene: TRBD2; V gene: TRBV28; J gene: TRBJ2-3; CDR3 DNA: TGTGCCAGCAGTTTCTTTGGACTAGCGGACAGCACAGATACGCAGTATTTT; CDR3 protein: CASSFFGLADSTDTQYF
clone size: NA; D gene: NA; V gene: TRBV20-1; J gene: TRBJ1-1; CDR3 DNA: TGCAGTGCCAGAAGTGGGGCCCGGGGAACTGAAGCTTTCTTT; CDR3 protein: CSARSGARGTEAFF
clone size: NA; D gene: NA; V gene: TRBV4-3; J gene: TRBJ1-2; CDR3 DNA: TGCGCCAGCAGCCAAGATTACATCTCCGGGGCCTACACCTTC; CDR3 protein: CASSQDYISGAYTF
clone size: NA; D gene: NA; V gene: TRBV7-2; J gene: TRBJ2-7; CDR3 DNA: TGTGCCAGCAGCTTAGGACTGCGGGGAAAGAGCTCCTACGAGCAGTACTTC; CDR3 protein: CASSLGLRGKSSYEQYF
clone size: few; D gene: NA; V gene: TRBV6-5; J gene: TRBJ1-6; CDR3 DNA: TGTGCCAGCGGTCACAGGGTTTCGAAAAATTCACCCCTCCACTTT; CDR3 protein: CASGHRVSKNSPLHF
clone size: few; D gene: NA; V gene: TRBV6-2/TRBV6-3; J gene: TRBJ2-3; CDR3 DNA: TGTGCCAGCAGTCGGGGGAGGCGCACAGATACGCAGTATTTT; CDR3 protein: CASSRGRRTDTQYF
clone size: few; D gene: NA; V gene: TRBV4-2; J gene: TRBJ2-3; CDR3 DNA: TGTGCCAGCAGCCAAGAGAGTCCTAGCACAGATACGCAGTATTTT; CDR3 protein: CASSQESPSTDTQYF
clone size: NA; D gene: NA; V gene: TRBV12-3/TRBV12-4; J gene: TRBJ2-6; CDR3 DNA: TGTGCCAGCAGTCGGGACACTGGGGCCAACGTCCTGACTTTC; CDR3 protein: CASSRDTGANVLTF
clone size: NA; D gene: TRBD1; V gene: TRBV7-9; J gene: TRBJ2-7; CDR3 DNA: TGTGCCAGCAGCGCGGACAGGACGTCAATCAACTACGAGCAGTACTTC; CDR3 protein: CASSADRTSINYEQYF
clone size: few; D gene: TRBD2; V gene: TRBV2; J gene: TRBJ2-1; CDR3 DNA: TGTGCCAGCAGACCCCTTGCTAGCGGACCCTACAATGAGCAGTTCTTC; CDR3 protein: CASRPLASGPYNEQFF
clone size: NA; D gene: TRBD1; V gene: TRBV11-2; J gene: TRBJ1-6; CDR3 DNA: TGTGCCAGCAGCCCCCTCAGGGGGCCCCGGGGATCACCCCTCCACTTT; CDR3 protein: CASSPLRGPRGSPLHF
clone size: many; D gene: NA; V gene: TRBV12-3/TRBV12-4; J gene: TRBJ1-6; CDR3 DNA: TGTGCCAGCACCAGTCGGGCCTATAATTCACCCCTCCACTTT; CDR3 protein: CASTSRAYNSPLHF
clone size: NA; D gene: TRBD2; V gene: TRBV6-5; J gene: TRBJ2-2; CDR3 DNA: TGTGCCAGCAGTTACTGGGCGGGAGCGGTCGGGGAGCTGTTTTTT; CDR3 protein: CASSYWAGAVGELFF